Only one count was recorded for the clone carrying this T cell receptor beta chain. These data belong to a study of cytomegalovirus exposure and HLA in healthy donors. Trimming left V 5 bases short and J 5 bases short, with 12 bases between. The CDR3 totals 13 residues. Per the germline V gene, CDR1 is SSHAT and CDR2 is FNYEAQ (reference sequence). PCR employed 60 Vbeta and 13 Jbeta primers. Assay used: immunoSEQ multiplex PCR; TCRdb lists only in-frame clones, some missing. The sample lists some 110,000 clones, around 83% occurring once. Healthy individuals who donated bone marrow served as the donors. Donors sampled were nominally healthy, though unrecorded immune exposures were likely.

The TCR was taken from a man aged 25-45 years in good health and CMV-seropositive. Material for sequencing was PBMCs. The rearrangement uses TRBV7-7 and TRBJ1-1, with D hard to call. The CDR3 sequence is CASSPELRTEAFF. The CDR3 nucleotides read TGTGCCAGCAGCCCCGAATTGCGGACTGAAGCTTTCTTT.